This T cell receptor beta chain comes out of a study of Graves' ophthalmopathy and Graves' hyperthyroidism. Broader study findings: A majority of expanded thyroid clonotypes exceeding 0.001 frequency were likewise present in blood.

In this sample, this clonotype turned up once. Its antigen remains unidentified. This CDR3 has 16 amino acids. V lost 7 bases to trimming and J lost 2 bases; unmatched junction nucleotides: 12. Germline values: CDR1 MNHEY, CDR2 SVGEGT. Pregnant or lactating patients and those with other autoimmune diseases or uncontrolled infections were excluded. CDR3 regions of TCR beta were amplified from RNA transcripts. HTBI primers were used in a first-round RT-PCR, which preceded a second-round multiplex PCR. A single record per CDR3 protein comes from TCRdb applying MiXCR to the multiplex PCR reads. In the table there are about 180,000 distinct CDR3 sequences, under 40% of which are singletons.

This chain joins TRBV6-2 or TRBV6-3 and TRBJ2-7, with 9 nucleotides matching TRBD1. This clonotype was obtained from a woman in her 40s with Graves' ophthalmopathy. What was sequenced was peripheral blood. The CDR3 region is CASTSFRDRETYEQYF. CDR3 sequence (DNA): TGTGCCAGCACTTCCTTCCGGGACAGGGAAACCTACGAGCAGTACTTC.